This T cell receptor (beta chain) was retrieved from a study of blood T cell repertoires in COVID-19. Assay used: immunoSEQ multiplex PCR; TCRdb lists only in-frame clones, some missing. In the table there are approximately 130,000 clones, 75% to 85% of which are singletons. The CDR3 runs 15 residues. The germline gives CDR1 LGHNA, CDR2 YNFKEQ. The V end lost 3 bases, the J end lost 2 bases, and 13 bases lay between the germline ends. This sequence originates from a human donor in a cohort sampled during active COVID-19. The sample was peripheral blood. The chain recombines TRBV4-2 with TRBJ1-2; D is possibly TRBD1 (5 bases). CDR3 coding DNA: TGTGCCAGCAGCCAGACAGAGATATTAAACTATGGCTACACCTTC. Translated, it gives CASSQTEILNYGYTF.